Sequencing of this T cell receptor (beta chain) was carried out in a study of cytomegalovirus exposure and HLA in healthy donors. General study results and limits: The authors later found HLA-associated TCR beta chains more clonally expanded than equally common others.

This CDR3 region has 15 residues. Germline V CDR1 and CDR2: LGHNA, YSLEER. V was clipped by 1 base and J by 1 base; unmatched bases: 4. With regard to this clone: Its antigen is undetermined.

A multiplex PCR was run with 60 Vbeta primers and 13 Jbeta primers. Sequencing was performed with immunoSEQ multiplex PCR; in TCRdb, only in-frame clones are kept and a portion is missing. The sample records about 150,000 clones, approximately 60% being singletons. The chain joins TRBV4-3 to TRBJ2-7; 7 positions match TRBD2. Sequenced: PBMCs. This receptor was taken from a woman aged 55 to 70 in good health and CMV-seropositive. The CDR3 DNA sequence: TGCGCCAGCAGCCAAGGCGGGAGTGCATCCTACGAGCAGTACTTC. This translates into CASSQGGSASYEQYF.